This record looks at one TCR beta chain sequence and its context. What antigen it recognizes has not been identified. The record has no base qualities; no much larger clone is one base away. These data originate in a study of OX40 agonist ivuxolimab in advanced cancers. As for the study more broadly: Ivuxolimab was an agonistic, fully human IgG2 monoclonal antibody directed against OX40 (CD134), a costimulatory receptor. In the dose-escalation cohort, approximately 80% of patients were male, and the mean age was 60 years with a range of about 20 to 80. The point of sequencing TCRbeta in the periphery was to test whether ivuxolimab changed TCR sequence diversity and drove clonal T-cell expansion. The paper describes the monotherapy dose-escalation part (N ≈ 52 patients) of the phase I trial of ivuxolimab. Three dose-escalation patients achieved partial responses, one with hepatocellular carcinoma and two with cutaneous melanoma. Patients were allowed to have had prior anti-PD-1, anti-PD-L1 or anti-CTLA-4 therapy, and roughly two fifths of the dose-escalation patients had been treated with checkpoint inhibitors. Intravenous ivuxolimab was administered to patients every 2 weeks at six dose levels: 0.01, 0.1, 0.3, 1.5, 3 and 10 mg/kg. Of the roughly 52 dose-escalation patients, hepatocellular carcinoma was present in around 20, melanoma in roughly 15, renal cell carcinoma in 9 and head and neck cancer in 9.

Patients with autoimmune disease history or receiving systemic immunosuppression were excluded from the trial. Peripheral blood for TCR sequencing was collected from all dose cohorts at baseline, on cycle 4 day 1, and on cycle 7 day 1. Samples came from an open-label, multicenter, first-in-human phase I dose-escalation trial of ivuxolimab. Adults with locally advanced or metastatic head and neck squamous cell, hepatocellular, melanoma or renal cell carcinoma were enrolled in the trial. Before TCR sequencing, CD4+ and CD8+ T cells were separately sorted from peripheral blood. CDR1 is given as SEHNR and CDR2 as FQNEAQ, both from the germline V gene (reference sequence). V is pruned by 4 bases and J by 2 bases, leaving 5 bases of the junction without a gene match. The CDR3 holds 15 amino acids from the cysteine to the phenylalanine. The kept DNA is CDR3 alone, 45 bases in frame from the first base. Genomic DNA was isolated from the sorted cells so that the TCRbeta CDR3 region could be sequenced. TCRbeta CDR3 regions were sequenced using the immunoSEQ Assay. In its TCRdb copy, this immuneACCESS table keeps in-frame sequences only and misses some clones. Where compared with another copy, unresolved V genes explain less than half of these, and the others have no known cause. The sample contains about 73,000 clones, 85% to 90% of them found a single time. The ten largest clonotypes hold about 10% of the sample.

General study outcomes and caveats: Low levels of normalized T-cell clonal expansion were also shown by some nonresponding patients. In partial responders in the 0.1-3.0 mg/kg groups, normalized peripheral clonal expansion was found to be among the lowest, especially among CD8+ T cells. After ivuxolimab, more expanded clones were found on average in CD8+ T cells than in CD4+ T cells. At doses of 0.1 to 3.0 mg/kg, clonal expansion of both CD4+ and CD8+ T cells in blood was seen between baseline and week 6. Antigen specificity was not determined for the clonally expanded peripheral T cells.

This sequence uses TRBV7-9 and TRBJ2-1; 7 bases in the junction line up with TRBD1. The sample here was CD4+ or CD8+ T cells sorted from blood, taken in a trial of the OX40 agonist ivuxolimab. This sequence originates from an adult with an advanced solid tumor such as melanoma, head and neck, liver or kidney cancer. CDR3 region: CASSSRDSPYNEQFF. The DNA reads TGTGCCAGCAGCTCCCGGGACAGTCCCTACAATGAGCAGTTCTTC. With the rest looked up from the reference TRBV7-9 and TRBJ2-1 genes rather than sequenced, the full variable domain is DTGVSQNPRHKITKRGQNVTFRCDPISEHNRLYWYRQTLGQGPEFLTYFQNEAQLEKSRLLSDRFSAERPKGSFSTLEIQRTEQGDSAMYLCASSSRDSPYNEQFFGPGTRLTVL.